The following is a T cell receptor beta chain sequence with its context. Its antigen is not known. Germline V CDR1 and CDR2: LNHDA, SQIVND (reference sequence). The CDR3 is made up of 16 amino acids. The V gene end was trimmed by 9 bases and the J gene end by 7 bases; junction bases not matched to a gene: 10. This sample stems from a study of cytomegalovirus exposure and HLA in healthy donors. On the study more broadly: Around 77 million unique TCRs from HLA-typed donors made up an early data release.

Points from the study as a whole: In a later analysis, several top co-occurrence clusters appeared linked to parvovirus B19, influenza, CMV and Epstein-Barr virus. Later work found most CMV-associated TCR beta chains apparently HLA-restricted. In an earlier analysis, productive rearrangement rates for most beta V segments clustered near 87% or 30%.

60 Vbeta and 13 Jbeta primers were used in PCR. The data were produced by immunoSEQ multiplex PCR, yet TCRdb's version contains in-frame clones alone and is incomplete. The top ten hold around 0.22% of the sample, which has 210,000 or so clones, approximately 81% seen once. The clonotype comes from a girl aged 2 to 10 in good health and CMV-seronegative. Sequences were obtained from PBMCs. This sequence joins TRBV19 and TRBJ2-1, with TRBD2 identical over 15 bases. This CDR3 reads CASGGGTSGRRNEQFF. Here the CDR3 DNA reads TGTGCCAGCGGGGGAGGGACTAGCGGGAGGAGGAATGAGCAGTTCTTC.